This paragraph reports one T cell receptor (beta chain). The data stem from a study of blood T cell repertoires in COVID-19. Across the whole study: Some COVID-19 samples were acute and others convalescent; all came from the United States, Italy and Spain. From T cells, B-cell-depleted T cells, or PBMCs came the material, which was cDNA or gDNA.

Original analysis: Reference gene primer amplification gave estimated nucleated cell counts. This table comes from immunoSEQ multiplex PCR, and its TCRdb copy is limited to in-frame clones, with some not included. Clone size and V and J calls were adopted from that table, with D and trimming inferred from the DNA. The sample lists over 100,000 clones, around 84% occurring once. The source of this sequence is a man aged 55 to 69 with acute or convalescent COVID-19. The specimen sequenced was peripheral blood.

CDR3 loop: CASSQQGSNQPQHF. The CDR3 DNA reads TGTGCCAGCAGCCAGCAGGGAAGCAATCAGCCCCAGCATTTT. The chain combines TRBV7-8 with TRBJ1-5; possible D gene TRBD1, 5 bases. The CDR3 length is 14 residues. V gave up 5 bases and J gave up 1 base, with 9 bases separating them. Germline-derived CDR1 and CDR2 are SGHVS and FQNEAQ. The variable domain in full, completed from reference TRBV7-8 and TRBJ1-5, reads GAGVSQSPRYKVAKRGQDVALRCDPISGHVSLFWYQQALGQGPEFLTYFQNEAQLDKSGLPSDRFFAERPEGSVSTLKIQRTQQEDSAVYLCASSQQGSNQPQHFGDGTRLSIL.